This T cell receptor (beta chain) stems from a study of blood T cell repertoires in COVID-19. Study details: Collection of acute and convalescent COVID-19 samples took place in the United States, Italy and Spain. PBMCs, B-cell-depleted T cells, or T cells provided the cDNA or gDNA that made up the material.

With V trimmed by 3 bases and J by 7 bases, 6 bases remained unmatched. CDR3 length: 13 amino acids. How the authors handled the data: Estimation of nucleated cell counts relied on the amplification of reference gene primers. The repertoire was sequenced with immunoSEQ multiplex PCR; TCRdb's copy has only in-frame clones and lacks some. V and J calls plus clone size are reproduced from that table; the DNA served to infer D and trimming. The sample contains tens of thousands of clones, about 90% of which appear only once. The clonotype was recovered from a man at least 80 years old in a cohort sampled during active COVID-19. The rearrangement uses TRBV12-3 or TRBV12-4 and TRBJ2-7; 7 bases are a match to TRBD1. The sample consisted of peripheral blood. In DNA form, the CDR3 reads TGTGCCAGCAGTTTCGCCAACAGGGGAGAGCAGTACTTC. Residues: CASSFANRGEQYF.